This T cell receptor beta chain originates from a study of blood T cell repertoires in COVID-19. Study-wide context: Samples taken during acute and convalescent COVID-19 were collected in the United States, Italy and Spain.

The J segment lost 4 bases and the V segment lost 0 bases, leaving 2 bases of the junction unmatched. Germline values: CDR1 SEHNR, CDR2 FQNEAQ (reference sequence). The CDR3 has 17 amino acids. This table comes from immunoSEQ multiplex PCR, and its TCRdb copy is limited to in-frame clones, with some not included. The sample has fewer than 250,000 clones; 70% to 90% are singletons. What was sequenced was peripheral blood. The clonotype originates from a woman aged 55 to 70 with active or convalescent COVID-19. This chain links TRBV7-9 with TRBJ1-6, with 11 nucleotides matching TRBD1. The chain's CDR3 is CASSLAGTGGYNSPLHF. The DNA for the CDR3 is TGTGCCAGCAGCTTAGCCGGGACAGGGGGGTATAATTCACCCCTCCACTTT.